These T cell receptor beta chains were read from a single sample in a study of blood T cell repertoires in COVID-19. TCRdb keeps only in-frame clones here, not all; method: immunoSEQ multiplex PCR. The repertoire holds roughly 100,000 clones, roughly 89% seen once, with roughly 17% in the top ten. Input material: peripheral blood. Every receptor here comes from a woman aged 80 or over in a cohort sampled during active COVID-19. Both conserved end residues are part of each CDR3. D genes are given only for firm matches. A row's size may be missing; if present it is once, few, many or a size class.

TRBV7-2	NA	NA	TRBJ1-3	TGTGCCAGCAGCTTTCAGGGCTCTGGAAACACCATATATTTT	CASSFQGSGNTIYF
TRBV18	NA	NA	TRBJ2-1	TGTGCCAGCTCATACAGACAGGACTTCTCCTACAATGAGCAGTTCTTC	CASSYRQDFSYNEQFF
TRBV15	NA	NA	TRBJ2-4	TGTGCCACCAGCAGAGATACAAGCGGAAACATTCAGTACTTC	CATSRDTSGNIQYF
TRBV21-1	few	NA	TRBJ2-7	TGTGCCAGCAGCAAAGCGCCCGGCAGGGGCTACGAGCAGTACTTC	CASSKAPGRGYEQYF
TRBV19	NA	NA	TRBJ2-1	TGTGCCAGTAGTGAAGGCGGGAACCTCAATGAGCAGTTCTTC	CASSEGGNLNEQFF
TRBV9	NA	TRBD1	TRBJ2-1	TGTGCCAGCAGCGTCGGGATGGGGACAGGGTACAATGAGCAGTTCTTC	CASSVGMGTGYNEQFF
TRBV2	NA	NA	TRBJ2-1	TGTGCCAGCAGTGAAGTGGGCCCAAATGAGCAGTTCTTC	CASSEVGPNEQFF
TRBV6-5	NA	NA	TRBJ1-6	TGTGCCAGCAGAATCGGGACACCATATAATTCACCCCTCCACTTT	CASRIGTPYNSPLHF
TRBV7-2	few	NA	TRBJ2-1	TGTGCCAGCACGCCTCAGGGAAATGAGCAGTTCTTC	CASTPQGNEQFF
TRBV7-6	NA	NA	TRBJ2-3	TGTGCCAGCAGCTTTTACTCAAGAGGGACAGATACGCAGTATTTT	CASSFYSRGTDTQYF
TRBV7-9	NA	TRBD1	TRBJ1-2	TGTGCCAGCAGCTTTAGACAGGGAGTTACCTTC	CASSFRQGVTF
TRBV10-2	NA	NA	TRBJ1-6	TGCGCCAGCAGGTCGGGGGGGGCCCCAAGTTCACCCCTCCACTTT	CASRSGGAPSSPLHF
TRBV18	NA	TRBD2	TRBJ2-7	TGTGCCAGCTCACCAACCTCGGGAGGGCCGAAAATCTACGAGCAGTACTTC	CASSPTSGGPKIYEQYF
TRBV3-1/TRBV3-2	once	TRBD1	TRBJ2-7	TGTGCCAGCAGCCAAGTCGTACAGGGGTACGAGCAGTACTTC	CASSQVVQGYEQYF
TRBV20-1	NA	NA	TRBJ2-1	TGCAGTGCTAGTGACCCCCGGGGGGCGGAGAGTGAGCAGTTCTTC	CSASDPRGAESEQFF
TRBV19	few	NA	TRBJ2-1	TGTGCCAGTACCGACTTGTCCCGGGCGGGTAGCTACAATGAGCAGTTCTTC	CASTDLSRAGSYNEQFF
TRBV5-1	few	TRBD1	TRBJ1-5	TGCGCCAGCAGCTTGGGACAGGGATCTCAGCCCCAGCATTTT	CASSLGQGSQPQHF
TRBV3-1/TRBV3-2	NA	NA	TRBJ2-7	TGTGCCAGCAGCCCGTCCGGGGGATTCTCCTACGAGCAGTACTTC	CASSPSGGFSYEQYF
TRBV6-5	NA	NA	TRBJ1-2	TGTGCCAGCAGTTGGGGGGGTGGCTACACCTTC	CASSWGGGYTF
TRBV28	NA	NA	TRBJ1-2	TGTGCCAGCAGTTTCCGGGGCTACACCTTC	CASSFRGYTF
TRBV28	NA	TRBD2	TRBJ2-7	TGTGCCAGCAGTCGTCTCAGCGGGAGAGCTACTTACGAGCAGTACTTC	CASSRLSGRATYEQYF
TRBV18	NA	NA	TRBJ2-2	TGTGCCAGCTCACCAACCGCGGGACAGATCACCGGGGAGCTGTTTTTT	CASSPTAGQITGELFF
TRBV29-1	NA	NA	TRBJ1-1	TGCAGCGCCGGTAGTGGGAACACTGAAGCTTTCTTT	CSAGSGNTEAFF
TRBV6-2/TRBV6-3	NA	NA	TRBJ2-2	TGTGCCAGCAGTTACCCCCCCTACAGGACTACCGTGGAGCTGTTTTTT	CASSYPPYRTTVELFF
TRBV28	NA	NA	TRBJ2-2	TGTGCCAGCAGTTTCGGGGGACGGTGGACCGGGGAGCTGTTTTTT	CASSFGGRWTGELFF
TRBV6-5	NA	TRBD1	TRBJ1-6	TGTGCCAGCAGTTTACAGGGGGCCGGATCACCCCTCCACTTT	CASSLQGAGSPLHF
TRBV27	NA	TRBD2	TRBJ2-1	TGTGCCAGCAACCGGGGGGGCTCCTACAATGAGCAGTTCTTC	CASNRGGSYNEQFF
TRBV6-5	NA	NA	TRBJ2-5	TGTGCCAGCAGTTCCTCGATCAACCCGGAGGGGACCCAGTACTTC	CASSSSINPEGTQYF
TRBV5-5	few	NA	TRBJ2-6	TGTGCCAGCATATCCAGCTCTGGGGCCAACGTCCTGACTTTC	CASISSSGANVLTF
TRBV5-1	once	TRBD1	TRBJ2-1	TGCGCCAGCAGCTTGGGGGTTGCAGGGGGCGCCGACAATGAGCAGTTCTTC	CASSLGVAGGADNEQFF
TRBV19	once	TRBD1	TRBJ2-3	TGTGCCAGCGCCTATACAGGGGGCTATGGCACAGATACGCAGTATTTT	CASAYTGGYGTDTQYF
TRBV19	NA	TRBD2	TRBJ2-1	TGTGCCAGTAGTGCCCGACTAGCGGGATACAATGAGCAGTTCTTC	CASSARLAGYNEQFF
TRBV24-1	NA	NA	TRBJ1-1	TGTGCCACCAGTGATTTCTCGGGGACTGAAGCTTTCTTT	CATSDFSGTEAFF
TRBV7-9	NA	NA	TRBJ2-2	TGTGCCAGCAGGCCTACAGGGAACACCGGGGAGCTGTTTTTT	CASRPTGNTGELFF
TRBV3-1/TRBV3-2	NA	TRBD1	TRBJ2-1	TGTGCCAGCAGCTCTACAGGGGGCATGGAAAATGAGCAGTTCTTC	CASSSTGGMENEQFF
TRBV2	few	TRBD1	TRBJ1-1	TGTGCCAGCAGGAGACAGGGACTTTCTGAAGCTTTCTTT	CASRRQGLSEAFF
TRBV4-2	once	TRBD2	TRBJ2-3	TGTGCCAGCAGTCGACTAGCGGGAGGGCCGGATACGCAGTATTTT	CASSRLAGGPDTQYF